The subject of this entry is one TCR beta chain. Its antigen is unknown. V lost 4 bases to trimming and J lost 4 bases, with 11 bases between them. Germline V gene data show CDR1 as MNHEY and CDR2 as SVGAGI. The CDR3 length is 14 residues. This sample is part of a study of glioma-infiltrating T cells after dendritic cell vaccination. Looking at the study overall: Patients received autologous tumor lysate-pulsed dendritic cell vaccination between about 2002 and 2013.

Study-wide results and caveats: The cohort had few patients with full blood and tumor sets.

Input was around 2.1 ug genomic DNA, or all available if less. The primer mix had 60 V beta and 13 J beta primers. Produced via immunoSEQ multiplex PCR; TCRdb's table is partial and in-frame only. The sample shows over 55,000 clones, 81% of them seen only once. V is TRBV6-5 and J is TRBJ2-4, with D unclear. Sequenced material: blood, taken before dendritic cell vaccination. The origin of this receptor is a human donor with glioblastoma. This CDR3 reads CASSSSHEKNIQYF. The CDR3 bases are TGTGCCAGCAGTTCCTCTCATGAGAAAAACATTCAGTACTTC.